The text below deals with one T cell receptor (beta chain). Its antigen is still unknown. This specimen belongs to a study of shared clonotypes between healthy human individuals. The study's findings and limits: Unshared clonotypes carried lower generation probabilities than those common to all four donors. Across subsets, estimated richness was generally greater for naive than for memory populations.

From germline, CDR1 is SGHNT and CDR2 YENEEA. The CDR3 totals 13 residues. The V end was cut by 3 bases, the J end by 3 bases, with 8 bases between. The assay was immunoSEQ multiplex PCR, and TCRdb's table has in-frame clones only and misses some. The sample has under 2,500,000 clones, 90% to 97% seen once. Material: naive CD4+ T cells sorted from blood. Subset here: CD45RA+ positively selected. The TCR was taken from a man aged 18 to 30 in good health. The V gene is TRBV11-3, the J gene TRBJ2-5; weak D call: TRBD2 (5 bases). CDR3 in amino acids: CASSLGAKETQYF. As DNA, the CDR3 is TGTGCCAGCAGCTTGGGAGCCAAAGAGACCCAGTACTTC.